The 5 T cell receptor beta chains given below trace back to one sample, sequenced in a study of neoadjuvant nivolumab and ipilimumab in lung cancer (TCRdb year 2020). Preparation of the library involved the immunoSEQ multiplex PCR assay. Here the immuneACCESS table is served through TCRdb, limited to in-frame sequences with V and J called. Missing clones are a known gap in these copies; in checked studies unresolved V genes cover under half, and the rest lacks a known reason. The sample table holds 30,000 to 35,000 clones, of which roughly 90% were seen once. 2% to 2.5% of the sample is taken by the ten largest. Interpreted using the paper, the time point label stands for: at surgical resection after neoadjuvant nivolumab +/- ipilimumab. The sequencing used peripheral blood, collected after neoadjuvant nivolumab, alone or with ipilimumab, at or shortly before surgery. These receptors all come from an adult with non-small cell lung cancer.

The genes are TRBV7-2 and TRBJ1-5; no firm D call. The CDR3 covers 12 residues. The V end was cut by 4 bases, the J end by 6 bases, with 7 bases between. Germline CDR1 and CDR2: SGHTA and FQGNSA. The CDR3 DNA reads TGTGCCAGCAGCTCGTCCGGTCAGCCCCAGCATTTT. It translates to CASSSSGQPQHF.

The chain links TRBV5-8 to TRBJ1-3, with a tentative D call TRBD1 (6 bases). In germline, CDR1 is SGHTS, CDR2 YDEGEE. The CDR3 runs to 14 residues. V dropped 3 bases and J dropped 4 bases, with 11 bases sitting between them. CDR3 protein: CASSSRQVGNTIYF. The CDR3 nucleotides read TGTGCCAGCAGCTCCCGACAGGTCGGAAACACCATATATTTT.

In this sample, this clone turned up a few times. The chain combines TRBV6-1 with TRBJ1-3; TRBD1 is a possible D gene (5 bases). The CDR3 runs 15 residues. CDR1 and CDR2 from the germline V gene are MNHNS and SASEGT. V was trimmed by 8 bases and J by 4 bases, leaving 18 bases between them. CDR3 sequence: CASLTNRGGGNTIYF. CDR3 bases: TGTGCCAGCCTTACAAATAGGGGAGGCGGAAACACCATATATTTT.

The J gene is TRBJ1-4, the V gene TRBV5-1; 7 bases are shared with TRBD1. CDR1 is SGHRS and CDR2 is YFSETQ in the germline V gene. The CDR3 covers 14 residues. Losses at the gene ends were 0 bases for V and 7 bases for J; bases not matched to a gene: 3. The CDR3 is CASSLERGPEKLFF. CDR3 in DNA: TGCGCCAGCAGCTTGGAGAGGGGGCCTGAAAAACTGTTTTTT.

This clone appeared once. CDR3 sequence (DNA): TGTGCCAGCAGCTCCGGGACAGGAACCGACTCCTACGAGCAGTACTTC. Its protein is CASSSGTGTDSYEQYF. The chain is built from TRBV7-9 and TRBJ2-7; 8 bases are a match to TRBD1. CDR3 length: 16 residues. CDR1 is SEHNR, CDR2 FQNEAQ, per germline (reference sequence). V lost 4 bases and J lost 0; bases outside the gene matches: 8.